A selection of T cell receptor beta chains follows, all from one sample in a study of T cells in Graves' hyperthyroidism and ophthalmopathy. TCRdb fed the multiplex PCR reads into MiXCR, producing one record per CDR3 protein. The sample has 650,000 to 700,000 distinct CDR3 sequences; around 16% are singletons. Input material: blood. These receptors came from a man aged 45-65 years with Graves' hyperthyroidism. CDR3s include the opening cysteine and the closing phenylalanine or tryptophan. The D gene is left open where the match is weak. Size is stated for part of the rows, as once, few or many counts, or as a class when the clone is expanded.

>TRBJ2-7|NA|TRBV5-4|few
CASSKGGVISYEQYF
TGTGCCAGCAGCAAAGGCGGGGTCATATCCTACGAGCAGTACTTC
>TRBJ1-4|NA|TRBV27|many
CASSLSGTEKLFF
TGTGCCAGCAGTTTAAGTGGAACTGAAAAACTGTTTTTT
>TRBJ2-2|NA|TRBV11-2|NA
CASSPNSGVATGELFF
TGTGCCAGCAGTCCAAACTCAGGGGTGGCCACCGGGGAGCTGTTTTTT
>TRBJ2-5|NA|TRBV5-1|NA
CASSFEGSGETQYF
TGCGCCAGCAGCTTTGAGGGGTCGGGAGAGACCCAGTACTTC
>TRBJ2-1|NA|TRBV19|NA
CASSTKSNEQFF
TGTGCCAGTAGTACTAAGAGCAATGAGCAGTTCTTC
>TRBJ1-4|NA|TRBV20-1|NA
CNARDWDIQTEGKLFF
TGCAATGCTAGAGATTGGGACATACAAACGGAGGGAAAACTGTTTTTT
>TRBJ1-5|NA|TRBV10-3|NA
CAISEGYSNQPQHF
TGTGCCATCAGTGAAGGCTATAGCAATCAGCCCCAGCATTTT
>TRBJ1-1|NA|TRBV15|NA
CATTPAGEVGTEAFF
TGTGCCACCACCCCAGCGGGGGAAGTGGGCACTGAAGCTTTCTTT
>TRBJ2-3|NA|TRBV20-1|NA
CSARSSLGAEPTDTQYF
TGCAGTGCTAGATCCAGCCTAGGGGCGGAGCCCACAGATACGCAGTATTTT
>TRBJ2-1|TRBD2|TRBV7-9|few
CASSLPLAGDRNEQFF
TGTGCCAGCAGCCTGCCCCTAGCGGGAGATCGCAATGAGCAGTTCTTC
>TRBJ2-1|NA|TRBV24-1|many
CATSDPGQVSDEQFF
TGTGCCACCAGTGACCCAGGGCAGGTTTCAGATGAGCAGTTCTTC
>TRBJ2-5|TRBD1|TRBV7-8|many
CASSLRGLEPSQETQYF
TGTGCCAGCAGCTTAAGGGGGCTGGAGCCCTCCCAAGAGACCCAGTACTTC
>TRBJ1-1|NA|TRBV30|many
CAWSVHRFTEAFF
TGTGCCTGGAGTGTACATAGGTTTACTGAAGCTTTCTTT
>TRBJ2-1|NA|TRBV6-5|NA
CASSYRRSGSYNEQFF
TGTGCCAGCAGTTACCGGAGAAGCGGATCCTACAATGAGCAGTTCTTC
>TRBJ1-5|TRBD1|TRBV12-3/TRBV12-4|NA
CASSLEDRADNQPQHF
TGTGCCAGCAGCTTAGAAGACAGGGCCGACAATCAGCCCCAGCATTTT
>TRBJ2-1|NA|TRBV28|NA
CASSLVGRRGDNEQFF
TGTGCCAGCAGTTTAGTTGGCAGGCGAGGGGACAATGAGCAGTTCTTC
>TRBJ2-1|NA|TRBV24-1|few
CATSRPGTVQNEQFF
TGTGCCACCAGTCGGCCCGGGACCGTTCAGAATGAGCAGTTCTTC
>TRBJ2-3|NA|TRBV14|few
CASSGPLREATDTQYF
TGTGCCAGCAGCGGGCCTTTGAGGGAGGCCACAGATACGCAGTATTTT
>TRBJ1-1|TRBD1|TRBV12-3/TRBV12-4|many
CASRGQVNTEAFF
TGTGCCAGCAGGGGACAGGTGAACACTGAAGCTTTCTTT
>TRBJ1-1|NA|TRBV28|NA
CAIVSEMNTEAFF
TGTGCCATCGTATCAGAGATGAACACTGAAGCTTTCTTT
>TRBJ2-1|NA|TRBV27|NA
CASSSVGSNEQFF
TGTGCCAGCAGTTCTGTAGGAAGCAATGAGCAGTTCTTC
>TRBJ2-1|NA|TRBV28|many
CASSLARVRGDNEQFF
TGTGCCAGCAGTTTAGCCCGGGTCAGGGGAGACAATGAGCAGTTCTTC
>TRBJ2-1|NA|TRBV4-3|NA
CASSQEGDGDEQFF
TGCGCCAGCAGCCAAGAAGGGGACGGGGATGAGCAGTTCTTC
>TRBJ1-5|NA|TRBV15|NA
CATSTGRRPQHF
TGTGCCACCAGCACAGGCAGGAGGCCCCAGCATTTT
>TRBJ2-5|TRBD2|TRBV28|NA
CASSLWTSGRPETQYF
TGTGCCAGCAGTCTGTGGACTAGCGGGAGGCCAGAGACCCAGTACTTC
>TRBJ2-1|TRBD2|TRBV2|many
CAGGRRGGRDEQFF
TGTGCCGGCGGGAGGAGGGGCGGAAGGGATGAGCAGTTCTTC
>TRBJ2-1|TRBD2|TRBV11-2|many
CASGLDRHNEQFF
TGTGCCAGCGGACTAGACCGGCACAATGAGCAGTTCTTC
>TRBJ2-7|NA|TRBV27|NA
CASSSTRTAHSYEQYF
TGTGCCAGCAGTTCCACTCGGACAGCGCACTCCTACGAGCAGTACTTC
>TRBJ1-3|NA|TRBV4-1|few
CASSQGNPGGNTIYF
TGCGCCAGCAGCCAAGGAAACCCGGGTGGAAACACCATATATTTT
>TRBJ1-2|NA|TRBV3-1|NA
CASSQDLTGVDYGYTF
TGTGCCAGCAGCCAAGATCTGACAGGAGTAGACTATGGCTACACCTTC
>TRBJ2-3|NA|TRBV29-1|NA
CSLGSITDTQYF
TGCAGCCTCGGGTCGATCACAGATACGCAGTATTTT
>TRBJ1-2|NA|TRBV6-1|many
CASSGEAGTYYGYTF
TGTGCCAGCAGTGGGGAGGCAGGGACCTACTATGGCTACACCTTC
>TRBJ1-6|TRBD1|TRBV12-3/TRBV12-4|NA
CASSPTGQGNSPLHF
TGTGCCAGCAGCCCTACCGGACAGGGGAATTCACCCCTCCACTTT